The 17 T cell receptor beta chains presented below share a single source sample, sequenced in a study of chemoradiotherapy in HPV16-positive cancers. Clones were read by immunoSEQ multiplex PCR, and TCRdb kept only the in-frame ones, dropping some. The table lists around 10,000 clones, around 71% of them singletons. Sampling was performed from a patient who underwent chemoradiotherapy. Receptors originate from a human donor with HPV-associated anogenital cancer.

The genes are TRBV5-4 and TRBJ1-2; D remains ambiguous. CDR3 length equals 13 residues. Germline CDR1 SGHNT, CDR2 YYREEE (reference sequence). Trimming left V 4 bases short and J 0 bases short, with 7 bases between. CDR3 DNA: TGTGCCAGCAGCCATGAAGCTAACTATGGCTACACCTTC. Translated: CASSHEANYGYTF. The entire variable domain, with the rest obtained from reference TRBV5-4 and TRBJ1-2, is as follows: ETGVTQSPTHLIKTRGQQVTLRCSSQSGHNTVSWYQQALGQGPQFIFQYYREEENGRGNFPPRFSGLQFPNYSSELNVNALELDDSALYLCASSHEANYGYTFGSGTRLTVV.

The chain employs TRBV19 and TRBJ2-7; D gene unclear. CDR3 length equals 14 residues. From germline, CDR1 is LNHDA and CDR2 SQIVND (reference sequence). The V gene lost 5 bases and the J gene lost 5 bases, with 16 bases spanning the gap. CDR3 region: CASSPSVRPNEQYF. Here the CDR3 DNA reads TGTGCCAGTAGTCCCTCGGTTCGACCGAACGAGCAGTACTTC.

The chain has TRBV4-3 and TRBJ2-3, with D uncertain. The CDR3 totals 14 residues. The V and J ends lost 1 base and 8 bases respectively, with 13 bases between them. Per germline, CDR1 LGHNA and CDR2 YSLEER. The CDR3 DNA reads TGCGCCAGCAGCCAAGGCCGGCTCGCACCTACGCAGTATTTT. Its protein is CASSQGRLAPTQYF.

The J gene is TRBJ1-2, the V gene TRBV30; no reliable D call. This CDR3 spans 13 amino acids. Trimming stripped 3 bases from V and 6 bases from J, with 14 bases between. CDR1 is GTSNPN, CDR2 SVGIG, per germline (reference sequence). The CDR3 region is CAWSVGHLDGYTF. CDR3 DNA sequence: TGTGCCTGGAGCGTTGGGCACCTGGATGGCTACACCTTC. The full variable domain, completed using reference TRBV30 and TRBJ1-2, is SQTIHQWPATLVQPVGSPLSLECTVEGTSNPNLYWYRQAAGRGLQLLFYSVGIGQISSEVPQNLSASRPQDRQFILSSKKLLLSDSGFYLCAWSVGHLDGYTFGSGTRLTVV.

The chain recombines TRBV5-3 with TRBJ1-1; D is unclear. TRBV5-3 is classed as an ORF, of uncertain function. The CDR3 covers 14 residues. Trimming pared 0 bases from V and 3 bases from J, leaving 9 bases between. The chain's CDR3 is CARSLAGEDTEAFF. The DNA of the CDR3 is TGTGCCAGAAGCTTGGCAGGAGAGGACACTGAAGCTTTCTTT.

This clone showed up just once. This chain links TRBV6-5 with TRBJ1-3; D remains unclear. The CDR3 is 14 residues long. Per the germline V gene, CDR1 is MNHEY and CDR2 is SVGAGI. Deletions cut 7 bases from V and 0 bases from J, with 10 bases between. This chain's CDR3 is CASMGTYSGNTIYF. CDR3 nucleotide sequence: TGTGCCAGCATGGGCACGTACTCTGGAAACACCATATATTTT.

The chain is built from TRBV10-2 and TRBJ2-3; D assignment may be TRBD1 or TRBD2 (6 bases each). The CDR3 sequence is 17 residues long. V lost 0 bases and J 2 bases, leaving 15 bases between the germline ends. Germline CDR1 WSHSY, CDR2 SAAADI. The CDR3 sequence: CASSESIRGPITDTQYF. The DNA of the CDR3 is TGCGCCAGCAGTGAGTCGATACGGGGGCCTATCACAGATACGCAGTATTTT.

The chain has TRBV6-6 and TRBJ1-5; a possible D gene is TRBD1 (5 bases). Looked up from germline, CDR1 is MNHNY and CDR2 is SVGAGI (reference sequence). This CDR3 has 15 amino acids. The ends were cut back, 6 bases at V and 0 bases at J, with 12 bases in the middle. In DNA, the CDR3 is TGTGCCAGCAGCCGGGGACGGCTTAGCAATCAGCCCCAGCATTTT. As protein: CASSRGRLSNQPQHF.

The V and J genes are TRBV5-8 and TRBJ1-5; no reliable D call. V was pared by 4 bases and J by 3 bases, with 14 bases between. The germline V gene encodes CDR1 SGHTS and CDR2 YDEGEE. There are 15 residues in the CDR3. The CDR3 sequence: CASSQRRNLNQPQHF. The CDR3 nucleotides are TGTGCCAGCAGCCAGCGACGGAACCTCAATCAGCCCCAGCATTTT.

The chain combines TRBV1 with TRBJ2-3; TRBD1, the table's D call, lacks a check against the DNA. TRBV1 is an annotated pseudogene. The CDR3 has 17 residues. CDR3 in DNA: TGCACCAGCAGCCAATCCCGATCGGGACAAGGGCGCGATACGCAGTATTTT. It specifies CTSSQSRSGQGRDTQYF.

The gene calls are TRBV30 and TRBJ2-5, with 9 nucleotides matching TRBD1. From germline, CDR1 is GTSNPN and CDR2 SVGIG (reference sequence). The CDR3 contains 14 residues. The junction had 8 bases not matched to a gene; V was cut back by 0 bases and J by 9 bases. The CDR3: CAWSVPGQGRAQYF. The CDR3 DNA reads TGTGCCTGGAGTGTACCCGGACAGGGGAGGGCCCAGTACTTC.

J is TRBJ1-1 and V is TRBV28; TRBD1 matches 7 bases. CDR1 and CDR2 from the germline V gene are MDHEN and SYDVKM. The CDR3 extends over 15 amino acids. V dropped 5 bases and J dropped 0; count of bases not matched to a gene: 6. The CDR3 spells CASSPGGRMNTEAFF. The CDR3 DNA reads TGTGCCAGCAGTCCAGGGGGGAGGATGAACACTGAAGCTTTCTTT.

The rearrangement uses TRBV7-6 and TRBJ1-2; weak D call: TRBD1 (5 bases). The CDR3 consists of 14 residues. From germline, CDR1 is SGHVS and CDR2 FNYEAQ. V gave up 5 bases and J gave up 4 bases, with 14 bases separating them. CDR3 coding DNA: TGTGCCAGCAGCGCCGTGGGGGTCGGCTATGGCTACACCTTC. Translating it yields CASSAVGVGYGYTF.

The chain recombines TRBV6-4 with TRBJ1-3; TRBD1 matches at 9 bases. This CDR3 spans 17 amino acids. Germline V lookup: CDR1 MRHNA, CDR2 SNTAGT. Trimming cost V 0 bases and J 3 bases; bases outside gene matches: 6. CDR3 DNA: TGTGCCAGCAGTGACTCATTAGGACAGGGGTGTGGAAACACCATATATTTT. Its translation: CASSDSLGQGCGNTIYF.

By share of the sample, this clone is medium-sized. This chain links TRBV9 with TRBJ2-1, with 10 bases matching TRBD1. Trimming removed 2 bases from V and 3 bases from J; junction bases left unmatched: 2. Germline V gene data show CDR1 as SGDLS and CDR2 as YYNGEE. The CDR3 is 15 amino acids. Here the CDR3 DNA reads TGTGCCAGCAGCGTGGACAGGGGGGGCTACAATGAGCAGTTCTTC. Translation gives CASSVDRGGYNEQFF. Based on the CDR3 plus reference TRBV9 and TRBJ2-1, the full variable domain is DSGVTQTPKHLITATGQRVTLRCSPRSGDLSVYWYQQSLDQGLQFLIQYYNGEERAKGNILERFSAQQFPDLHSELNLSSLELGDSALYFCASSVDRGGYNEQFFGPGTRLTVL.

This clone was seen only a few times. In nucleotides, the CDR3 is TGTGCCAGCAGAACCACAGGGGCCGAGCAGTACTTC. Its translation: CASRTTGAEQYF. The chain recombines TRBV27 with TRBJ2-7; the match to TRBD1 covers 7 bases. V gave up 6 bases and J gave up 6 bases; unmatched junction bases: 5. CDR1 and CDR2 (germline): MNHEY, SMNVEV (reference sequence). This CDR3 spans 12 amino acids.

The chain combines TRBV15 with TRBJ1-2; D remains unclear. Germline CDR1 is LNHNV and CDR2 is YYDKDF (reference sequence). The CDR3 has 13 residues. V was shortened by 1 base and J by 7 bases, with 10 bases between the two germline ends. CDR3 protein: CATSRVQSGGYTF. CDR3 nucleotide sequence: TGTGCCACCAGCAGAGTACAGAGTGGTGGCTACACCTTC.